This T cell receptor beta chain was obtained from a study of shared clonotypes between healthy human individuals. Across the study: With ages of 18 to 49, the donors were two women and a few men.

A CD45RA+ naive subset and a CD45RA-negative memory subset were split from CD4+ cells. Some clones are missing from TCRdb's copy, which holds only in-frame ones; the method was immunoSEQ multiplex PCR. The sample holds around 2.3 million clones, about 94% seen once. The sample consisted of naive CD4+ T cells sorted from blood. Subset specified: CD45RA+ positively selected. This clonotype originated in a man aged 18 to 29 in good health.

CDR3 bases: TGTGCCAGCACGCGGACGGGCCCCTCCTACAATGAGCAGTTCTTC. Translated: CASTRTGPSYNEQFF. The chain employs TRBV7-9 and TRBJ2-1, with no clear D. Germline values: CDR1 SEHNR, CDR2 FQNEAQ (reference sequence). This CDR3 spans 15 amino acids. V was trimmed by 7 bases and J by 0 bases, leaving 13 bases between them.